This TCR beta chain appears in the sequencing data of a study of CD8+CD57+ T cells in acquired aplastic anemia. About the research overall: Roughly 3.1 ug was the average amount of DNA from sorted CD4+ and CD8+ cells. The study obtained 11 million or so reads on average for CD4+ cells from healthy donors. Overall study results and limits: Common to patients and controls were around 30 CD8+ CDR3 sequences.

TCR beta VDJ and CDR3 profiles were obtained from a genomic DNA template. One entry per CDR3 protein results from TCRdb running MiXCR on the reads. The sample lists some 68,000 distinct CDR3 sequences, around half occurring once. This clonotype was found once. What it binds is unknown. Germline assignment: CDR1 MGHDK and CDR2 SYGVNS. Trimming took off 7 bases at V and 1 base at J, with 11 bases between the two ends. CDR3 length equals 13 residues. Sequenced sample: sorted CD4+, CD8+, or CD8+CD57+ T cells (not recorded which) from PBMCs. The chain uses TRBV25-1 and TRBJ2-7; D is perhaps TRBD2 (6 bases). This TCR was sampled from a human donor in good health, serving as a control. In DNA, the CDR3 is TGTGCCAGCAAGGGACTTGCTTCCTACGAGCAGTACTTC. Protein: CASKGLASYEQYF.